Below are 16 T cell receptor beta chains sequenced from a single sample in a study of shared clonotypes between healthy human individuals. Sequenced by immunoSEQ multiplex PCR; TCRdb stores in-frame clones only, minus some. The sample shows some 1.4 million clones, roughly 96% of them seen only once. The sample consisted of naive CD4+ T cells sorted from blood. Described subset: CD45RA+ positively selected. Source of these receptors: a man aged 30 to 39 in good health.

The gene calls are TRBV2 and TRBJ2-5, with 7 bases matching TRBD2. Trimming took 6 bases from V and 2 from J; bases not matched to a gene: 0. The CDR3 is 12 residues long. CDR1 SNHLY and CDR2 FYNNEI come from the germline V gene. DNA for the CDR3: TGTGCCAGCAGGCGGGAGCAAGAGACCCAGTACTTC. Translated: CASRREQETQYF. Full variable domain (missing parts from reference TRBV2 and TRBJ2-5): EPEVTQTPSHQVTQMGQEVILRCVPISNHLYFYWYRQILGQKVEFLVSFYNNEISEKSEIFDDQFSVERPDGSNFTLKIRSTKLEDSAMYFCASRREQETQYFGPGTRLLVL.

V usage is TRBV12-5 and J usage is TRBJ2-3; TRBD2 matches at 7 bases. Per germline, CDR1 LGHNT and CDR2 FRNRAP. V lost 1 base to trimming and J lost 1 base; unmatched junction nucleotides: 5. The CDR3 is made up of 16 amino acids. The CDR3 protein is CASGLGTGRGTDTQYF. CDR3 in DNA: TGTGCTAGTGGTTTGGGGACTGGGAGGGGCACAGATACGCAGTATTTT. The full variable domain, completed using reference TRBV12-5 and TRBJ2-3, is DARVTQTPRHKVTEMGQEVTMRCQPILGHNTVFWYRQTMMQGLELLAYFRNRAPLDDSGMPKDRFSAEMPDATLATLKIQPSEPRDSAVYFCASGLGTGRGTDTQYFGPGTRLTVL.

The chain combines TRBV19 with TRBJ2-7; D ambiguous. Germline CDR1 LNHDA, CDR2 SQIVND (reference sequence). The V and J ends lost 1 base and 3 bases respectively, with 19 bases between them. This CDR3 is 17 amino acids long. The CDR3: CASSIAPIGPCYYEQYF. The CDR3 nucleotides read TGTGCCAGTAGTATAGCCCCGATTGGGCCATGTTACTACGAGCAGTACTTC.

V gene TRBV7-3 combines with J gene TRBJ2-1; maybe TRBD1 (6 bases). Germline CDR1 and CDR2: SGHTA and FQGTGA. The length of the CDR3 is 15 residues. Trimming cost V 1 base and J 5 bases, with 12 bases left between them. CDR3 in DNA: TGTGCCAGCAGCTTAAGCCGGGACACAAACAATGAGCAGTTCTTC. It codes for CASSLSRDTNNEQFF.

The chain couples TRBV11-3 to TRBJ2-1, with D unclear. V lost 1 base, J lost 0 bases, and 10 bases lay in between. The CDR3 loop spans 16 amino acids. Germline values: CDR1 SGHNT, CDR2 YENEEA. CDR3 in amino acids: CASSLALSSSYNEQFF. The DNA for the CDR3 is TGTGCCAGCAGCTTAGCCTTGAGCTCCTCCTACAATGAGCAGTTCTTC.

The chain carries TRBV10-3 and TRBJ2-2; D perhaps matches TRBD1 (6 bases). The CDR3 has 13 residues. V was clipped by 11 bases and J by 0 bases, with 10 bases between them. Germline V gene sequence: CDR1 ENHRY, CDR2 SYGVKD. Here the CDR3 DNA reads TGTGCCGGCGGACAGTCGAACACCGGGGAGCTGTTTTTT. It codes for CAGGQSNTGELFF.

The V and J genes are TRBV27 and TRBJ2-3; the D is unclear. Looked up from germline, CDR1 is MNHEY and CDR2 is SMNVEV (reference sequence). The ends were cut back, 7 bases at V and 0 bases at J, with 17 bases in the middle. There are 16 residues in the CDR3. The CDR3 here is CASTARAVASTDTQYF. The CDR3 coding sequence is TGTGCCAGCACCGCCCGGGCGGTGGCCAGCACAGATACGCAGTATTTT.

This clone has just one count. This chain links TRBV5-1 with TRBJ2-7; D gene ambiguous. The CDR3 has 14 amino acids. V was pared by 4 bases and J by 2 bases, with 13 bases between. CDR1 and CDR2 (germline): SGHRS, YFSETQ. CDR3 DNA sequence: TGCGCCAGCAGCCCAACGCACACCGCCTACGAGCAGTACTTC. Encoded protein: CASSPTHTAYEQYF.

The chain couples TRBV28 to TRBJ2-1; D is uncertain. Between the trimmed V and J ends, which lost 3 bases and 8 bases, there was a span of 8 bases. Germline lookup yields CDR1 MDHEN and CDR2 SYDVKM. This CDR3 region has 12 residues. The CDR3 is CASSFMWDEQFF. CDR3 nucleotide sequence: TGTGCCAGCAGTTTTATGTGGGATGAGCAGTTCTTC.

The chain joins TRBV5-4 to TRBJ2-7, with D uncertain. Trimming removed 0 bases from V and 9 bases from J, with 22 bases in between. The CDR3 extends over 16 amino acids. CDR1 and CDR2 from the germline V gene are SGHNT and YYREEE (reference sequence). CDR3 in DNA: TGTGCCAGCAGCTTGGCGGCCGGGTCCCCATCTTCAGCGCAGTACTTC. Protein product: CASSLAAGSPSSAQYF.

This chain joins TRBV12-5 and TRBJ2-7; D possibly corresponds to TRBD1 (5 bases). The germline CDR1 and CDR2 sequences are LGHNT and FRNRAP. CDR3 size: 13 residues. Deletions cut 7 bases from V and 3 bases from J, with 13 bases between. CDR3 sequence: CASAQGSDYEQYF. CDR3 in DNA: TGTGCTAGTGCCCAGGGCTCTGACTACGAGCAGTACTTC.

J is TRBJ1-2 and V is TRBV29-1, with D unresolved. CDR3 length: 16 amino acids. The germline V gene encodes CDR1 SQVTM and CDR2 ANQGSEA. V lost 6 bases, J lost 7 bases, and 27 bases lay in between. In nucleotides, the CDR3 is TGCAGCGTGGGCCCCGAAGGGTTTAGCGTATATCTTGGCTACACCTTC. Translating gives CSVGPEGFSVYLGYTF.

The chain combines TRBV7-2 with TRBJ2-4; weak D call: TRBD2 (5 bases). This CDR3 has 16 residues. Germline values: CDR1 SGHTA, CDR2 FQGNSA. V was shortened by 2 bases and J by 0 bases, with 11 bases between the two germline ends. CDR3 amino acids: CASSLSDAGAKNIQYF. The DNA of the CDR3 is TGTGCCAGCAGCTTATCAGACGCGGGAGCCAAAAACATTCAGTACTTC.

This chain links TRBV9 with TRBJ1-5; the D is unclear. The ends were cut back, 5 bases at V and 7 bases at J, with 13 bases in the middle. The CDR3 covers 13 residues. Germline values: CDR1 SGDLS, CDR2 YYNGEE. The CDR3 reads CASSLGWGQPQHF. DNA for the CDR3: TGTGCCAGCAGTCTGGGATGGGGACAGCCCCAGCATTTT.

The chain uses TRBV2 and TRBJ1-2, with D uncertain. Looked up from germline, CDR1 is SNHLY and CDR2 is FYNNEI. The germline V and J ends were trimmed by 9 bases and 7 bases, with 18 bases remaining between them. The CDR3 totals 13 residues. DNA of the CDR3: TGTGCCAGTCGACCGAACAGTGGTGGTGGCTACACCTTC. Protein product: CASRPNSGGGYTF.

The chain combines TRBV5-1 with TRBJ2-1, with D possibly matching TRBD2 (6 bases). Germline V gene data show CDR1 as SGHRS and CDR2 as YFSETQ. This CDR3 comprises 20 residues. V was trimmed by 0 bases and J by 0 bases, leaving 22 bases between them. CDR3 bases: TGCGCCAGCAGCTTGGCCAGGGCGTCGGAGGGGATAAGCTCCTACAATGAGCAGTTCTTC. It specifies CASSLARASEGISSYNEQFF.